Sequencing of this T cell receptor beta chain was carried out in a study of T cells in Graves' hyperthyroidism and ophthalmopathy. Amplification of TCR beta CDR3 regions was performed using RNA transcripts as template. First-round RT-PCR targeting the TCR CDR3 was performed with the HTBI primer set. MiXCR was run by TCRdb on the multiplex PCR reads, yielding one entry per CDR3 protein. The repertoire holds some 720,000 distinct CDR3 sequences, 16% seen once, with 8.4% in the top ten. Ten or more counts support this clonotype. Germline values: CDR1 WNHNN, CDR2 SYGVQD (reference sequence). V lost 9 bases and J lost 0, with 15 bases in between. This CDR3 spans 14 amino acids.

Specimen: blood. The TCR originated in a man between 18 and 35 years old with Graves' hyperthyroidism. The chain is built from TRBV10-1 and TRBJ2-7, with D possibly being TRBD1 (5 bases). The CDR3: CASSDSPSSYEQYF. For the CDR3, the DNA is TGCGCCAGTTCCGACAGTCCTAGCTCCTACGAGCAGTACTTC.